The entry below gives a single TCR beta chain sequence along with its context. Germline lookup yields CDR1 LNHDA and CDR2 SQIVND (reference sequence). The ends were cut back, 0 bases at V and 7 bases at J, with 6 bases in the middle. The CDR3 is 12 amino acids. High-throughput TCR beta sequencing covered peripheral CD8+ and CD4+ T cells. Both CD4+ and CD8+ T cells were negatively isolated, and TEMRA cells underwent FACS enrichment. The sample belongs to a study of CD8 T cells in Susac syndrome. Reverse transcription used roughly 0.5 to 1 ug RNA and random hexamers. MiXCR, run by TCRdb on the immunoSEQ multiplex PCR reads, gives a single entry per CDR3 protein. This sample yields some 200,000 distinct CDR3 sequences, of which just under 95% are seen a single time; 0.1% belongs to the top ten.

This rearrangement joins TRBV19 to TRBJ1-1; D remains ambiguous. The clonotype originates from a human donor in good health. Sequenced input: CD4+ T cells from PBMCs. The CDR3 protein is CASSIDRGEAFF. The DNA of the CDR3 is TGTGCCAGTAGTATAGATCGGGGTGAAGCTTTCTTT.